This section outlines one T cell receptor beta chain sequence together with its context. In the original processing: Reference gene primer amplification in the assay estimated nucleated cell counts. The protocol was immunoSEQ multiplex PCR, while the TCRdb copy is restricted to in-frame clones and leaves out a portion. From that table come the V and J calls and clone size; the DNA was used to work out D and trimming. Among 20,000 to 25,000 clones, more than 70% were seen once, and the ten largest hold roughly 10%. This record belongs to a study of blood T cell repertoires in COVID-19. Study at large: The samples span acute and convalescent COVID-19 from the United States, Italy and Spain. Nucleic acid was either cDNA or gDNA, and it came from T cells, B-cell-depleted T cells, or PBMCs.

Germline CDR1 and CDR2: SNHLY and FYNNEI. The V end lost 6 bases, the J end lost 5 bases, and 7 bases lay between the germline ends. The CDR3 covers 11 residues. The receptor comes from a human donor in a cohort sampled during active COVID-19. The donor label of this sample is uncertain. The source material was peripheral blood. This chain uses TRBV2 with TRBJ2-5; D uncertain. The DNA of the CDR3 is TGTGCCAGCAGCGACTGGGAGACCCAGTACTTC. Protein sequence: CASSDWETQYF.